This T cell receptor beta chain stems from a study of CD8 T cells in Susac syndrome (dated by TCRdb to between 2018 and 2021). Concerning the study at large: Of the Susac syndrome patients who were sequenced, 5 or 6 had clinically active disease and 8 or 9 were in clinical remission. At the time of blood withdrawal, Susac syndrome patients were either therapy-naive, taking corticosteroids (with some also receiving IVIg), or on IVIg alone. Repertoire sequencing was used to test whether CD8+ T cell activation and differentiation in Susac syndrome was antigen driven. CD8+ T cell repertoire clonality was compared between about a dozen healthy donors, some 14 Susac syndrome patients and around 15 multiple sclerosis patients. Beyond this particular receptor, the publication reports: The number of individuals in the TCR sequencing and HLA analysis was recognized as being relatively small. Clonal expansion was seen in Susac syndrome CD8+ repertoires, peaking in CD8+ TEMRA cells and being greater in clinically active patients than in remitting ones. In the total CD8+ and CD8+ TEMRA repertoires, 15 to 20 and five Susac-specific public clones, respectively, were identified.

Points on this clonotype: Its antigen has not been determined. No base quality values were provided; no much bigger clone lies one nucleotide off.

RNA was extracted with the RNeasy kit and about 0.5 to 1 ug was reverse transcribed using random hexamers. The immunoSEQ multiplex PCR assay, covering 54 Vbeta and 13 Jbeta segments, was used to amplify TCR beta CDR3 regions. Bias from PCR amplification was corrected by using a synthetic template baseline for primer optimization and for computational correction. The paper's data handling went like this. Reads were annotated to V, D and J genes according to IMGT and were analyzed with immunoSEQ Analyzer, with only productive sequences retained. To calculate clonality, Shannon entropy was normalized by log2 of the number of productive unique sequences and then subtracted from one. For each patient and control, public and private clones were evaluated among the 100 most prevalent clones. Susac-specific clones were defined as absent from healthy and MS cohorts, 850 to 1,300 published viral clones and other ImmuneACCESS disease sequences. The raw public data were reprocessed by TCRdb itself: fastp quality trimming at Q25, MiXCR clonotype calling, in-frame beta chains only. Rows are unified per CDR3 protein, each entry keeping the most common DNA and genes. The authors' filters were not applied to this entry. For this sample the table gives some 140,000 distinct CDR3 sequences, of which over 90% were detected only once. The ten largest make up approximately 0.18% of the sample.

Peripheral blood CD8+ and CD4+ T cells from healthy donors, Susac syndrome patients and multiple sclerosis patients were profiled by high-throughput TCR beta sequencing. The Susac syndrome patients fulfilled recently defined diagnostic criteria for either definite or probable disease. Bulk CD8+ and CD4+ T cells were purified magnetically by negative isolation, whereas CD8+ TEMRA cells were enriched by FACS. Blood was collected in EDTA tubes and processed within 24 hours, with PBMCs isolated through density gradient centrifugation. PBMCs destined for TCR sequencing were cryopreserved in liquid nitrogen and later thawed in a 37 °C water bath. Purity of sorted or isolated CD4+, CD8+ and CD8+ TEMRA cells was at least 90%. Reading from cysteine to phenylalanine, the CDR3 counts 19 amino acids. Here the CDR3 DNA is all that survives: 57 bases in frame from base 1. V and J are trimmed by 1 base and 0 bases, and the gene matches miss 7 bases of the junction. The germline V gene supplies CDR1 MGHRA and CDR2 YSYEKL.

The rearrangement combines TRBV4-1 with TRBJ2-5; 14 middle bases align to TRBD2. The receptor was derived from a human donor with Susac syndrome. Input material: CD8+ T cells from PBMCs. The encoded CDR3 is CASSQGLAGGSEDQETQYF. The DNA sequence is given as TGCGCCAGCAGCCAAGGACTAGCGGGAGGGTCGGAGGACCAAGAGACCCAGTACTTC.